This is a list of T cell receptor beta chains from one sample in a study of cytomegalovirus exposure and HLA in healthy donors. Profiled with immunoSEQ multiplex PCR; TCRdb holds only in-frame clones, not every one. This repertoire shows approximately 160,000 clones, 70% to 90% found once; its top ten account for over 2%. Sequenced material: PBMCs. The receptor source for this set is a man younger than 40 in good health and CMV-seropositive. CDR3s include the opening cysteine and the closing phenylalanine or tryptophan. The D gene is left open where the match is weak. Not all rows give a size; the values are once, few, many and, for expanded clones, a class.

j_call v_call d_call clone_size cdr3_nt cdr3_aa
TRBJ2-6 TRBV7-9 TRBD1 . TGTGCCAGCAGCACCTCTGGACAGGGCTCTGGGGCCAACGTCCTGACTTTC CASSTSGQGSGANVLTF
TRBJ1-6 TRBV7-6 . . TGTGCCAGCAGCCACAGCCCCAGGGGTTCACCCCTCCACTTT CASSHSPRGSPLHF
TRBJ2-6 TRBV4-2 . few TGTGCCAGCAGCCAAGGGACTTCCTTCTCTGGGGCCAACGTCCTGACTTTC CASSQGTSFSGANVLTF
TRBJ2-3 TRBV2 TRBD1 . TGTGCCAGCAGTGAAGGTCAGGGGGCGAATACGCAGTATTTT CASSEGQGANTQYF
TRBJ1-5 TRBV19 . many TGTGCCAGTACCACGAATGGGGGGAATCAGCCCCAGCATTTT CASTTNGGNQPQHF
TRBJ1-5 TRBV27 . few TGTGCCAGCAGTTTCCCAGGACAGCCCCAGCATTTT CASSFPGQPQHF
TRBJ2-7 TRBV11-2 TRBD2 . TGTGCCAGCAGCCCGGGACTAGCGGACTCCTACGAGCAGTACTTC CASSPGLADSYEQYF
TRBJ2-5 TRBV7-9 . few TGTGCCAGCGGATGGGTCGGCAGCGTGGAGACCCAGTACTTC CASGWVGSVETQYF
TRBJ2-7 TRBV4-1 TRBD2 . TGCGCCAGCAGCCAAGATCGGACTAGCGGGGGGACCGCCGACGAGCAGTACTTC CASSQDRTSGGTADEQYF
TRBJ2-5 TRBV9 . . TGTGCCAGCAGCGTAGACCTAAAAGAGACCCAGTACTTC CASSVDLKETQYF
TRBJ2-1 TRBV19 TRBD2 . TGTGCCAGTAGCCTAGCGGGGAACTCCTACAATGAGCAGTTCTTC CASSLAGNSYNEQFF
TRBJ2-7 TRBV6-5 TRBD1 . TGTGCCAGCAGTGTTTTACAGGGGGAAGTTTACGAGCAGTACTTC CASSVLQGEVYEQYF
TRBJ2-7 TRBV6-1 TRBD1 . TGTGCCACCTCGGACAGGGTCTCTTACGAGCAGTACTTC CATSDRVSYEQYF
TRBJ1-4 TRBV5-4 . . TGTGCCAGCAGGTCGACAGGTATCGGGTCTAATGAAAAACTGTTTTTT CASRSTGIGSNEKLFF
TRBJ1-3 TRBV4-2 . . TGTGCCAGCAGCCAAGGGTTTTCTAGCTCTGGAAACACCATATATTTT CASSQGFSSSGNTIYF
TRBJ2-5 TRBV15 TRBD1 . TGTGCCACCAGCAGACAGGGGGCCGGAGAGACCCAGTACTTC CATSRQGAGETQYF
TRBJ2-3 TRBV27 . . TGTGCCAGTTCCGCAGGGGGAGGAGTGGCAGATACGCAGTATTTT CASSAGGGVADTQYF
TRBJ2-7 TRBV7-2 . . TGTGCCAGCAGCTACGGGACTCGGTACTACGAGCAGTACTTC CASSYGTRYYEQYF
TRBJ2-7 TRBV12-5 TRBD1 . TGTGCTAGTGGGCTCGGGACAGGACCCCACGAGCAGTACTTC CASGLGTGPHEQYF
TRBJ1-2 TRBV27 TRBD1 . TGTGCCAGCAGTTTTACGGAACAGGGGGCGTTTAACTATGGCTACACCTTC CASSFTEQGAFNYGYTF
TRBJ2-1 TRBV6-4 TRBD1 . TGTGCCAGCAGTGGAGGGACAGGGGCCTTGTTCTTC CASSGGTGALFF
TRBJ2-1 TRBV7-7 TRBD1 . TGTGCTAGCAGCTTAGGCCCGACCGACAGGGGTTCCTACAATGAGCAGTTCTTC CASSLGPTDRGSYNEQFF
TRBJ2-7 TRBV6-5 TRBD1 . TGTGCCAGCAGTTACTGGATCAGGGGGCTTTACGAGCAGTACTTC CASSYWIRGLYEQYF
TRBJ2-5 TRBV7-2 TRBD2 . TGTGCCAGCAGCCCTATGGGGAGGGTCGTCCAAGAGACCCAGTACTTC CASSPMGRVVQETQYF
TRBJ2-5 TRBV2 . . TGTGCCAGCAGTGCGGGGCAAGAGACCCAGTACTTC CASSAGQETQYF
TRBJ2-7 TRBV7-2 TRBD1 many TGTGCCAGCAGCCACAGGGGGTCCTACGAGCAGTACTTC CASSHRGSYEQYF
TRBJ2-5 TRBV7-2 . . TGTGCCAGCAGCTGGGGAGGAGGCGAAGAGACCCAGTACTTC CASSWGGGEETQYF
TRBJ2-5 TRBV29-1 . . TGCAGCGTTATCATAGTTGAGACTAGTCAAGAGACCCAGTACTTC CSVIIVETSQETQYF
TRBJ1-3 TRBV11-2 . . TGTGCCAGCAGCTTAGACAGGGCTGGAAACACCATATATTTT CASSLDRAGNTIYF
TRBJ1-1 TRBV6-4 . . TGTGCCAGCAGCTTACGGGACACTGAAGCTTTCTTT CASSLRDTEAFF
TRBJ1-2 TRBV5-1 . . TGCGCCAGCAGCTCTAAGGGGCAGACAAACTATGGCTACACCTTC CASSSKGQTNYGYTF
TRBJ2-1 TRBV4-2 TRBD2 . TGTGCCAGCAGCGCTGGACTAGCGGTTAACAATGAGCAGTTCTTC CASSAGLAVNNEQFF
TRBJ2-1 TRBV6-5 TRBD1 few TGTGCCAGCATTACAGGGACAGGAGGGGGTGAGCAGTTCTTC CASITGTGGGEQFF
TRBJ2-3 TRBV5-1 TRBD2 . TGCGCCAGCAGCGGGAGCGGGGGGGTGGCGGATACGCAGTATTTT CASSGSGGVADTQYF
TRBJ2-5 TRBV4-1 . . TGCGCCAGCAGCCCGGAATCCGGGGTCCAAGAGACCCAGTACTTC CASSPESGVQETQYF
TRBJ1-5 TRBV7-8 TRBD1 . TGTGCCAGCAGTTTACGGGACAGGGGGAAATATAGCAATCAGCCCCAGCATTTT CASSLRDRGKYSNQPQHF
TRBJ2-1 TRBV9 TRBD2 . TGTGCCAGCAGCGTAGCTACGTCGGGGGGACGTAGCTCCTACAATGAGCAGTTCTTC CASSVATSGGRSSYNEQFF
TRBJ1-2 TRBV7-6 . . TGTGCCAGCAGCTTAGCCGGGACTTCTAACTATGGCTACACCTTC CASSLAGTSNYGYTF
TRBJ1-1 TRBV7-2 . . TGTGCCAGCAGACAGGGCACTGAAGCTTTCTTT CASRQGTEAFF
TRBJ1-5 TRBV2 . . TGTGCCAGCAGTGATGTAACAGTGGGAGAGCCCCAGCATTTT CASSDVTVGEPQHF
TRBJ1-5 TRBV4-3 TRBD1 . TGCGCCAGCAGCCAAGATCCCGCCGGGACAGGGGCCCAAAATCAGCCCCAGCATTTT CASSQDPAGTGAQNQPQHF
TRBJ1-1 TRBV29-1 . . TGCAGCGTTGAAGCCGTCCGGGCTGAAGCTTTCTTT CSVEAVRAEAFF
TRBJ1-1 TRBV19 TRBD1 . TGTGCCAGTAGTATTTGGACAGGGAAAACTGAAGCTTTCTTT CASSIWTGKTEAFF
TRBJ2-3 TRBV2 TRBD2 once TGTGCCAGCATCCGACCGATTAGCGGGGAGCGGGATACGCAGTATTTT CASIRPISGERDTQYF
TRBJ2-1 TRBV7-6 . . TGTGCCAGCAGCAAGGGAGCCAGCTCCTACAATGAGCAGTTCTTC CASSKGASSYNEQFF
TRBJ1-4 TRBV18 . . TGTGCCAGCTCACCACCGAGCAGGGGTAATGAAAAACTGTTTTTT CASSPPSRGNEKLFF
TRBJ2-7 TRBV6-5 TRBD1 . TGTGCCAGCAGTTACTCGTGGGGACAGGGAGGGAGCGAGCAGTACTTC CASSYSWGQGGSEQYF
TRBJ2-2 TRBV7-3 . . TGTGCCAGCAGCTTTGGTGGGGGGGCGGACACCGGGGAGCTGTTTTTT CASSFGGGADTGELFF
TRBJ1-6 TRBV19 TRBD1 . TGTGCCAGTAGCCTGGGACAGTATAATTCACCCCTCCACTTT CASSLGQYNSPLHF
TRBJ1-1 TRBV19 . . TGTGCCAGTAGTAATGTCGGGGTGGACACTGAAGCTTTCTTT CASSNVGVDTEAFF
TRBJ1-2 TRBV18 TRBD1 . TGTGCCAGCTCACCATCCTCGACAGGGATCTATGGCTACACCTTC CASSPSSTGIYGYTF
TRBJ2-7 TRBV6-5 TRBD1 . TGTGCCAGCATCAAAAAACAGGGGGGTTCCAACGAGCAGTACTTC CASIKKQGGSNEQYF
TRBJ1-4 TRBV30 . . TGTGCCTGGATTCCGGGACATCGGAATGAAAAACTGTTTTTT CAWIPGHRNEKLFF
TRBJ2-7 TRBV19 . . TGTGCCAGTAGTATGACAGTCCACTACGAGCAGTACTTC CASSMTVHYEQYF
TRBJ1-5 TRBV6-5 TRBD1 . TGTGCCAGCAGTTTTCAGGGGGCAGGCCAGCCCCAGCATTTT CASSFQGAGQPQHF
TRBJ2-1 TRBV5-1 TRBD2 . TGCGCCAGCAATTTAGCGGGGGGCTACAATGAGCAGTTCTTC CASNLAGGYNEQFF